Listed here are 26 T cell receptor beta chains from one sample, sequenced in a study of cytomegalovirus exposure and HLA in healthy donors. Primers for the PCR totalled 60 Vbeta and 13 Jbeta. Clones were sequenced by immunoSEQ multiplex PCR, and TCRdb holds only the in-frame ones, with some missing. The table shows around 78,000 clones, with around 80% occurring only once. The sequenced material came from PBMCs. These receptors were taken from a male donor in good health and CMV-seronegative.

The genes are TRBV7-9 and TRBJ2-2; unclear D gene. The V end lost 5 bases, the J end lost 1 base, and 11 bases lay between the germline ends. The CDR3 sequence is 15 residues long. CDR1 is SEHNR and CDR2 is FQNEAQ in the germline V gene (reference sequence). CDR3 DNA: TGTGCCAGCAGCCCGAGTCATTGGAACACCGGGGAGCTGTTTTTT. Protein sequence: CASSPSHWNTGELFF.

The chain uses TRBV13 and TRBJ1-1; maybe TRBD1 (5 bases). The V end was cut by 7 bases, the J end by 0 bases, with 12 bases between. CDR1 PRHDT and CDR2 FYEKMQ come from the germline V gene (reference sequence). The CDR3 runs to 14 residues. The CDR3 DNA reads TGTGCCAGCATCGGAGGGGCCATGAACACTGAAGCTTTCTTT. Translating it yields CASIGGAMNTEAFF.

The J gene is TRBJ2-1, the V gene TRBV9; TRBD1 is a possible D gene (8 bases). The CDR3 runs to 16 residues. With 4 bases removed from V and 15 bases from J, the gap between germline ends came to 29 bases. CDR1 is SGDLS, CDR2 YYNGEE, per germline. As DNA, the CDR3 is TGTGCCAGCAGCACCTCAAGGACAGGGACTAATTGTCCTCTGTTCTTC. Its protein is CASSTSRTGTNCPLFF.

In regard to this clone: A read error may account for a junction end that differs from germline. The CDR3 protein is CAGRGGTSGFANTGELFF. In nucleotides, the CDR3 is TGTGCCGGGAGGGGTGGGACTAGCGGCTTCGCGAACACCGGGGAGCTGTTTTTT. The rearrangement links TRBV30 to TRBJ2-2; 11 bases are shared with TRBD2. Looked up from germline, CDR1 is GTSNPN and CDR2 is SVGIG (reference sequence). The CDR3 is made up of 18 amino acids.

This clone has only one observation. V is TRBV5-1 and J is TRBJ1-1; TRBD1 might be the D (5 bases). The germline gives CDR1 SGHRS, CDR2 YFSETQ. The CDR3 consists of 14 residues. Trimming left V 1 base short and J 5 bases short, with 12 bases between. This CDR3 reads CASSLLAGHTEAFF. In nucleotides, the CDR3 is TGCGCCAGCAGCTTGTTGGCAGGGCATACTGAAGCTTTCTTT.

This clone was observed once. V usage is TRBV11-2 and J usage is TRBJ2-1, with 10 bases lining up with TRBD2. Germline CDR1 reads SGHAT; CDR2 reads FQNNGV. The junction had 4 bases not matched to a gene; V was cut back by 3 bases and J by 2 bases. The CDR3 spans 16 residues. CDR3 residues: CASSFLAGAAYNEQFF. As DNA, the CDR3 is TGTGCCAGCAGCTTCCTAGCGGGAGCGGCCTACAATGAGCAGTTCTTC.

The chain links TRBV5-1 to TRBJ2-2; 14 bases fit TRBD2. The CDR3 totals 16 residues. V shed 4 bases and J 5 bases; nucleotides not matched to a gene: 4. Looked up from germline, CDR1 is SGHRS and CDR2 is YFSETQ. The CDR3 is CASSLGTSGSTGELFF. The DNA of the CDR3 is TGCGCCAGCAGCCTCGGGACTAGCGGGAGTACCGGGGAGCTGTTTTTT.

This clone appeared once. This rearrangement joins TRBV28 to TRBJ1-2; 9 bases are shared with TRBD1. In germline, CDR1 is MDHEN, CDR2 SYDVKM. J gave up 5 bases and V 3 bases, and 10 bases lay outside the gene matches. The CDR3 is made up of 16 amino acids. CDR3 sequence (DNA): TGTGCCAGCAGTTTGGGGACAGGGAGGAGGCGTTATGGCTACACCTTC. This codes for CASSLGTGRRRYGYTF.

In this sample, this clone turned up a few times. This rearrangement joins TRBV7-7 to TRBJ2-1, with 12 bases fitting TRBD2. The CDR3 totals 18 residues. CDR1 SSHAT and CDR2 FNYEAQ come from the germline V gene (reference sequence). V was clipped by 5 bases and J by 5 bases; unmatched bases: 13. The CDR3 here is CASSPLVGTSGLDNEQFF. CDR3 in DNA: TGTGCCAGCAGCCCCCTGGTCGGGACTAGCGGGCTAGACAATGAGCAGTTCTTC.

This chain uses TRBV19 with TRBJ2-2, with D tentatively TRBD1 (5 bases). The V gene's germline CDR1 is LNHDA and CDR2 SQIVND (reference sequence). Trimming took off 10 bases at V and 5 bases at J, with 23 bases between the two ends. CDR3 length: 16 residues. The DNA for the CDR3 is TGTGCCACCGATAAAGGGGCGTCCCTACGGACCGGGGAGCTGTTTTTT. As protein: CATDKGASLRTGELFF.

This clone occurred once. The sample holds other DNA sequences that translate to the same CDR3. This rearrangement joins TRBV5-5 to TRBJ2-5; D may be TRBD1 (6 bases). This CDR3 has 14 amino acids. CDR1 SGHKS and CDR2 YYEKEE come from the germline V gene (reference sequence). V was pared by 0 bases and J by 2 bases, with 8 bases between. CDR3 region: CASSLGTAQETQYF. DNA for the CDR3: TGTGCCAGCAGCTTGGGGACAGCACAAGAGACCCAGTACTTC.

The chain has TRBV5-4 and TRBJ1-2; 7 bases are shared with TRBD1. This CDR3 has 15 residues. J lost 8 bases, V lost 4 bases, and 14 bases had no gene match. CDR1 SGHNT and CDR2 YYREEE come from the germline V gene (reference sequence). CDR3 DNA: TGTGCCAGCAGCACGGCACAGGGGAATGCGGAAGGCTACACCTTC. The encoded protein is CASSTAQGNAEGYTF. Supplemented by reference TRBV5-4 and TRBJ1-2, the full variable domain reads ETGVTQSPTHLIKTRGQQVTLRCSSQSGHNTVSWYQQALGQGPQFIFQYYREEENGRGNFPPRFSGLQFPNYSSELNVNALELDDSALYLCASSTAQGNAEGYTFGSGTRLTVV.

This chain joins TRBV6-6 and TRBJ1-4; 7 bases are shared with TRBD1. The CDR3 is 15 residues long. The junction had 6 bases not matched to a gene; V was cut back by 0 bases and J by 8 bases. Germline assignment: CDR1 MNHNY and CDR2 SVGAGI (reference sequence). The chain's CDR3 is CASSYSQGVREKLFF. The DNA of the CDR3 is TGTGCCAGCAGTTACTCTCAGGGGGTACGCGAAAAACTGTTTTTT.

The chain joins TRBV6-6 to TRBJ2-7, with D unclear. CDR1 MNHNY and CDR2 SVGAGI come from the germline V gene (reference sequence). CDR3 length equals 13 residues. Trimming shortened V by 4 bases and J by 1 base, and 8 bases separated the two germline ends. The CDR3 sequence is CASSLANSYEQYF. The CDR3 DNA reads TGTGCCAGCAGTTTGGCAAATTCCTACGAGCAGTACTTC.

In DNA, the CDR3 is TGTGCCAGCAGCCGTGACAGACTCGAAAATGAAAAACTGTTTTTT. Protein sequence: CASSRDRLENEKLFF. The rearrangement links TRBV5-4 to TRBJ1-4; a possible D gene is TRBD1 (5 bases). V dropped 4 bases and J dropped 5 bases, with 15 bases sitting between them. There are 15 residues in the CDR3. Germline V gene lookup returns CDR1 SGHNT and CDR2 YYREEE (reference sequence). The whole variable domain, filled in from reference TRBV5-4 and TRBJ1-4, reads ETGVTQSPTHLIKTRGQQVTLRCSSQSGHNTVSWYQQALGQGPQFIFQYYREEENGRGNFPPRFSGLQFPNYSSELNVNALELDDSALYLCASSRDRLENEKLFFGSGTQLSVL.

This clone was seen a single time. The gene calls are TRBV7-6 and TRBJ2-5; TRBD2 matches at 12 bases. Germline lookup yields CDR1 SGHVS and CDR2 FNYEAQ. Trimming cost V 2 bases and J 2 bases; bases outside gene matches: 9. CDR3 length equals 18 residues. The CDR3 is CASSLNIWTSGAQETQYF. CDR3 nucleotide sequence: TGTGCCAGCAGCTTAAATATATGGACTAGCGGGGCACAAGAGACCCAGTACTTC. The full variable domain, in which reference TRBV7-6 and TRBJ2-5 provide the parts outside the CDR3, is GAGVSQSPRYKVTKRGQDVALRCDPISGHVSLYWYRQALGQGPEFLTYFNYEAQQDKSGLPNDRFSAERPEGSISTLTIQRTEQRDSAMYRCASSLNIWTSGAQETQYFGPGTRLLVL.

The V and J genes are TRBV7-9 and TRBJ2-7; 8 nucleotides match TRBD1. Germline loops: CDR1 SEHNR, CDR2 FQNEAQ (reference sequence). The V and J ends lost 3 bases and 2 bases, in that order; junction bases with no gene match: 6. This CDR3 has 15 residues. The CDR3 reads CASSLGQELTYEQYF. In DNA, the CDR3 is TGTGCCAGCAGCTTGGGACAGGAACTAACCTACGAGCAGTACTTC.

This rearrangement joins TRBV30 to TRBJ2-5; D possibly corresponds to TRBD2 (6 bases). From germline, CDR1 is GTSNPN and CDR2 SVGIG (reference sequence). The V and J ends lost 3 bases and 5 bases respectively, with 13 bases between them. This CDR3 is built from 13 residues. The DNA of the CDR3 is TGTGCCTGGAGGGTCGGAGGGACGGAGACCCAGTACTTC. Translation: CAWRVGGTETQYF.

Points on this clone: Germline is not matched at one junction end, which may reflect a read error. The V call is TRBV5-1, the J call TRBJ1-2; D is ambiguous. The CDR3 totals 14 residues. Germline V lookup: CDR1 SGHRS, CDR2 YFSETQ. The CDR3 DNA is TGCGCCAGCAGGCCGGGGTTAGCTAACTATGGCTACATCTTC. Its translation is CASRPGLANYGYIF.

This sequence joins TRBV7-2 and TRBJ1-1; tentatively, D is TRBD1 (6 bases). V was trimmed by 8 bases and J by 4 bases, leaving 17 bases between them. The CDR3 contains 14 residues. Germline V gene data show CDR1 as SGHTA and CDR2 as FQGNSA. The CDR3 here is CASSIGGGSTEAFF. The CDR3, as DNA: TGTGCCAGCTCCATTGGTGGGGGCAGCACTGAAGCTTTCTTT.

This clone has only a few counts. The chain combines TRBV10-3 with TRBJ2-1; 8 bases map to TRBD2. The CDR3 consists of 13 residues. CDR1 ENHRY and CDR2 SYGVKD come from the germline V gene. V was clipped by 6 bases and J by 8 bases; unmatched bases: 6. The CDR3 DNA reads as TGTGCCATCAGGCAGCGGGAGTCGGATGAGCAGTTCTTC. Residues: CAIRQRESDEQFF.

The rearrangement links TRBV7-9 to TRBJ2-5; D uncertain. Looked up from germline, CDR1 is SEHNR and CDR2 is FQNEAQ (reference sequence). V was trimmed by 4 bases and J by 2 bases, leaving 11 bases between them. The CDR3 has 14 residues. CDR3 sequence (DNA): TGTGCCAGCAGCTCGGCAGGAACTCAAGAGACCCAGTACTTC. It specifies CASSSAGTQETQYF.

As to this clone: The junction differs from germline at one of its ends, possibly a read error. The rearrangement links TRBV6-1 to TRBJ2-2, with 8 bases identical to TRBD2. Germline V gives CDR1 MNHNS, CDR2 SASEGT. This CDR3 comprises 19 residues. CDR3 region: CASSDLPVAGLTNTGELLF. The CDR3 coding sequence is TGTGCCAGCAGTGACCTCCCGGTAGCGGGACTCACGAACACCGGGGAGCTGCTTTTT.

CDR3 amino acids: CASSNRDGPTFEAFF. The CDR3 DNA follows: TGTGCCAGCAGTAACAGGGACGGGCCTACCTTTGAAGCTTTCTTT. V usage is TRBV27 and J usage is TRBJ1-1, with D possibly TRBD1 on 6 matching bases. CDR1 and CDR2 (germline): MNHEY, SMNVEV (reference sequence). This CDR3 comprises 15 residues. V was trimmed by 5 bases and J by 7 bases, leaving 20 bases between them.

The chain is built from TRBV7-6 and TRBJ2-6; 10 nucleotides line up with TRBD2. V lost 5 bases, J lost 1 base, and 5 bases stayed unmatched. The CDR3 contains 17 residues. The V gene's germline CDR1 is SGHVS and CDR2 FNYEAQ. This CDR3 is CASSIQGLASGANVLTF. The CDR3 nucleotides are TGTGCCAGCAGCATCCAGGGACTAGCGTCTGGGGCCAACGTCCTGACTTTC.

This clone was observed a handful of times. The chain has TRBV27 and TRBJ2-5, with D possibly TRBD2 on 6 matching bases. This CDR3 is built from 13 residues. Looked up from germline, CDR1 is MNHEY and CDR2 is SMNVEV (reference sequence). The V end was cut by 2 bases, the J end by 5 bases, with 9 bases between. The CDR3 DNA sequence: TGTGCCAGCAGTTTAGGGACTGGGGAGACCCAGTACTTC. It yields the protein CASSLGTGETQYF.